This T cell receptor (beta chain) was observed in a study of beta chain features in type 1 diabetes. CDR3 length: 15 amino acids. Per the germline V gene, CDR1 is SGHAT and CDR2 is FQNNGV. Trimming removed 0 bases from V and 2 bases from J; junction bases left unmatched: 3. Sequencing targeted expressed TCRB transcripts, as all isolated RNA had been reverse transcribed. The protocol was immunoSEQ multiplex PCR, while the TCRdb copy is restricted to in-frame clones and leaves out a portion. The sample lists around 250,000 clones, about 70% seen once, with 0.053% in the top ten. In this sample, this clone turned up once.

Sequenced input: naive CD4+ T cells from blood. The source is a young man in good health. This chain joins TRBV11-2 and TRBJ2-7, with 8 bases identical to TRBD2. The CDR3 sequence: CASSLDPAGAYEQYF. The CDR3, as DNA: TGTGCCAGCAGCTTAGACCCAGCGGGGGCCTACGAGCAGTACTTC.